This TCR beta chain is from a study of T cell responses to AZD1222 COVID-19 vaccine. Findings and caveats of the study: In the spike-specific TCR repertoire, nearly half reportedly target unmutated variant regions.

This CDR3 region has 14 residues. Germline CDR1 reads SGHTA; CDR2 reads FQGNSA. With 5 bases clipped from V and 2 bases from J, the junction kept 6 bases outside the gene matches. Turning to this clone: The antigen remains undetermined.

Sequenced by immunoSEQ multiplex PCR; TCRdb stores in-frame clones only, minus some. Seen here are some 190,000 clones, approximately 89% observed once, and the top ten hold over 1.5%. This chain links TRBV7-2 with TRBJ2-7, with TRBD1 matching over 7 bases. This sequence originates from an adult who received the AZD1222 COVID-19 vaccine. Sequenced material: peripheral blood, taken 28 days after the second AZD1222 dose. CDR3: CASSRRDSTYEQYF. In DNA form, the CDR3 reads TGTGCCAGCAGCCGCCGGGACAGTACCTACGAGCAGTACTTC.